The entry below gives a single T cell receptor beta chain sequence along with its context. Its antigen is not yet known. The input lacks base qualities; no much larger clone sits a single base away. The data stem from a study of shared clonotypes between healthy human individuals (dated by TCRdb to 2018 to 2020). Regarding the research as a whole: A couple of women and a few men aged 18 to 49 years were included in the cohort. To estimate repertoire size and how much clonotypes are shared between individuals, the study performed deep sequencing of blood TCR repertoires from a few healthy adults. To increase sequencing depth and limit assay-specific biases, TCR repertoire library preparation and sequencing were carried out by different laboratories using diverse techniques. For each donor, three plates each were used for CD4 naive and CD4 memory, two plates were used for CD8 naive, and one plate was used for CD8 memory. Per donor, leukapheresis produced somewhere between about 0.94 and 9.5 billion PBMCs. Points the paper makes about the study in general: The genetic and exposure-history diversity represented was limited by the small number of donors. Pairwise subsampling led to the expectation that sequencing depth would affect the degree of clonotype sharing among donors. Clonotypes shared by all four sorted-subset donors showed higher generation probabilities than non-shared clonotypes. Sampling was restricted to blood, and TCR repertoires in tissue are likely to differ from TCR repertoires in blood. Larger estimated clonotype richness was generally found for naive subsets than for memory subsets. Across a handful of donors, 4.5% to 6.5% of naive CD4, roughly 3.5% of naive CD8, about 2% of memory CD4, and 0.4% of memory CD8 clonotypes were shared. Rarefaction of sorted-subset datasets indicated incomplete sequencing despite the large sequencing depth.

The donors were healthy, HIV-negative adults who had no recently reported acute infections or vaccinations. Every donor was a Caucasian adult residing in Nashville, Tennessee, USA. CD4+ T cells were enriched by magnetic negative selection, after which naive cells were positively selected on CD45RA and the negative fraction was taken as the memory subset. Blood was collected by leukapheresis, and PBMCs were isolated by Ficoll-Histopaque density gradient centrifugation and then cryopreserved in liquid nitrogen vapor phase. Analytical flow cytometry was used to check the purity and quantity of each magnetically sorted T cell population. Each sorted fraction had its genomic DNA isolated and then quantified by UV absorbance on a Nanodrop 2000c. V lost 3 bases and J lost 4 bases; the stretch between them is 6 bases long. CDR1 and CDR2, looked up from the germline V gene (reference sequence), are DFQATT and SNEGSKA. The CDR3 sequence holds 11 residues, the cysteine and phenylalanine included. CDR3 DNA is the only sequence kept; it has 33 bases, read in frame from the first base.

Using the deep immunoSEQ assay, multiplex PCR amplified TCR CDR3 regions from genomic DNA. Genomic DNA extracted from each cell subset was distributed evenly over all wells of several immunoSEQ 96-well plates, and each plate served as one replicate. For sorted subsets, each replicate PCR was loaded with roughly 0.2 ug genomic DNA, equivalent to approximately 33,000 T cell genomes. Purified libraries were measured with a Qubit 3.0 fluorometer, size-checked on a Bioanalyzer 2100, and measured again with the KAPA Library Quantification kit. A separate single-read 150-cycle Illumina NextSeq 550 flow cell was used to sequence each immunoSEQ 96-well plate. Under the source paper's analysis protocol: The immunoSEQ output contained only junctional sequences without quality scores, so filtering could not match that applied to full-length reads. Sequences were annotated with PyIR, a Python wrapper for IgBLAST v1.9, using IMGT germline references to assign V/J genes and CDR3. Reads with weak V/J assignments (E-value above 1e-6), missing CDR3, stop codons, out-of-frame junctions, or ambiguous translated residues were removed. V3J clonotypes were defined as sequences sharing an identical inferred V gene, J gene, and CDR3 amino acid sequence. Percentage overlap between repertoires was computed as shared unique clonotypes divided by the size of the smaller repertoire. Three approaches were used to assess repertoire richness: RTK rarefaction, the Chao1 estimator, and Recon v2.1 estimates of unobserved clonotypes. For all TCRbeta clonotypes obtained by the gDNA method from four donors, generation probabilities were computed with OLGA. TCRdb took over this immuneACCESS table, retaining in-frame rearrangements with V and J assigned. Such tables are incomplete; in checked studies, under half of the missing clones stem from an unresolved V gene, and the remainder is unexplained. V and J calls and clone size are copied from that table; D and trimming were computed from the DNA. This sample gives about 1.5 million clones in total; around 98% of them show up just once. Roughly 0.42% of the sample rests with the top ten.

The sequence links TRBV20-1 to TRBJ1-1; no D gene is confidently identified. This TCR was recovered from a man in his thirties or forties in good health. Material for sequencing was naive CD4+ T cells sorted from blood. The cell subset or site label corresponds to: CD45RA+ positively selected. The base sequence is TGCAGTGCTAGGACGAGCACTGAAGCTTTCTTT. Its amino acids are CSARTSTEAFF.